This T cell receptor (beta chain) was found in a study of human T cells and chemical hapten exposure. Study observations and caveats: Alopecia in all donors means immunity may differ from healthy individuals.

This CDR3 comprises 12 residues. Trimming took off 3 bases at V and 4 bases at J, with 7 bases between the two ends. CDR1 and CDR2 (germline): MRHNA, SNTAGT. TCRdb called the RACE reads again in MiXCR, with one record for every CDR3 protein. The data hold about 84,000 distinct CDR3 sequences, with under 14% observed a single time. Noted time point: patch test 3, about 24 weeks after DPC sensitization. Documented treatment: therapeutic diphenylcyclopropenone sensitization with weekly scalp DPC. Ahead of applying each patch test, blood was sampled. The donor pool consisted of alopecia patients aged 18 to 70 years, considered suitable for DPC. This clonotype came up many times. Its antigen is not identified.

The specimen was whole blood, collected in connection with sensitization to the hapten diphenylcyclopropenone (DPC). The chain joins TRBV6-4 to TRBJ2-7; D unclear. This receptor was obtained from a woman in her 50s with alopecia areata. Some clones in this sample may be carry-over from other donors' samples. The CDR3 reads CASSEPRYEQYF. CDR3 nucleotide sequence: TGTGCCAGCAGTGAGCCCCGATACGAGCAGTACTTC.